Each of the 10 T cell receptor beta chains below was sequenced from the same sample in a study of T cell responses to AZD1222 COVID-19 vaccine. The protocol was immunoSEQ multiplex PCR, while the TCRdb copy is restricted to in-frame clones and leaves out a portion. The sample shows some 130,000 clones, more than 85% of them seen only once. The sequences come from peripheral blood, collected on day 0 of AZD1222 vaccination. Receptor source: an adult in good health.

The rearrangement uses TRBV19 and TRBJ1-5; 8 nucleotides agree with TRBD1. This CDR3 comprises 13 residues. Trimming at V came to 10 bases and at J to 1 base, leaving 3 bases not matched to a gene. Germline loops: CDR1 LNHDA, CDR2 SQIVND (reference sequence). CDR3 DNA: TGTGCCACCACAGGGGGGAGCAATCAGCCCCAGCATTTT. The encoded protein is CATTGGSNQPQHF.

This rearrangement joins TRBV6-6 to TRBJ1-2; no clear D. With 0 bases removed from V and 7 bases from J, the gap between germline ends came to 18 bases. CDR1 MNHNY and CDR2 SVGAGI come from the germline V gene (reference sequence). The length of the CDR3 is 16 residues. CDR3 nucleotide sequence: TGTGCCAGCAGTTACTCCGACACCCCCCGGGGAGCTGGCTACACCTTC. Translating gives CASSYSDTPRGAGYTF.

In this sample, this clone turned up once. The CDR3 DNA reads as TGTGCCAGTAGTATAGTTGGGACAGGGGTGTATGGCTACACCTTC. The encoded protein is CASSIVGTGVYGYTF. J is TRBJ1-2 and V is TRBV19; 10 bases are a match to TRBD1. Germline V gives CDR1 LNHDA, CDR2 SQIVND (reference sequence). CDR3 length: 15 amino acids. V dropped 1 base and J dropped 5; count of bases not matched to a gene: 4.

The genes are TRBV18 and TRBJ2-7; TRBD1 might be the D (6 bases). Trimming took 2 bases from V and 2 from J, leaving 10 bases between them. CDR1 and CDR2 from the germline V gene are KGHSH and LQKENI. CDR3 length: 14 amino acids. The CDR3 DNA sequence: TGTGCCAGCTCACCAACCCAGGGGCCCTACGAGCAGTACTTC. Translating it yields CASSPTQGPYEQYF.

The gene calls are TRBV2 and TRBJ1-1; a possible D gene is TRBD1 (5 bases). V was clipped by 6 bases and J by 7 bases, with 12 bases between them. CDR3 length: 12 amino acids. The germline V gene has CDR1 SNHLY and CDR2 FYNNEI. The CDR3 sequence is CASRADRLEAFF. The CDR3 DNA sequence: TGTGCCAGCAGAGCAGACAGACTTGAAGCTTTCTTT.

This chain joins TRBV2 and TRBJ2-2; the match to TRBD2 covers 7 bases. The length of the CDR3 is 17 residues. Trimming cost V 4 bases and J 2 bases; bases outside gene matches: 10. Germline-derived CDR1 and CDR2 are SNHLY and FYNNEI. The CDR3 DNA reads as TGTGCCAGCAGTGGCGGGGGAAAGGATATAAACACCGGGGAGCTGTTTTTT. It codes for CASSGGGKDINTGELFF.

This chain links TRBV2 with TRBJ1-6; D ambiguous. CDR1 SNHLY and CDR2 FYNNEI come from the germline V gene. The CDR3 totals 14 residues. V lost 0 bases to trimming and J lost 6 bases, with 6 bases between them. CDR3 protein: CASSEAWSNSPLHF. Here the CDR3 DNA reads TGTGCCAGCAGTGAAGCCTGGAGTAATTCACCCCTCCACTTT.

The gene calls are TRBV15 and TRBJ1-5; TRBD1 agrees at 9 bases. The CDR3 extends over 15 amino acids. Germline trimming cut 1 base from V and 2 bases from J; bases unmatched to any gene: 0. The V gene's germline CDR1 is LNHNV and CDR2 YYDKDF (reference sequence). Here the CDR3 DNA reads TGTGCCACCAGCAGAGGGACAGGGGGCAATCAGCCCCAGCATTTT. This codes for CATSRGTGGNQPQHF.

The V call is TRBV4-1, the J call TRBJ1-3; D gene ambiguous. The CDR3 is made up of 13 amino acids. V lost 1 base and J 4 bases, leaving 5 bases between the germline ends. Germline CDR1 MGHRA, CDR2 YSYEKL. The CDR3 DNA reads TGCGCCAGCAGCCAAGTATCGGGAAACACCATATATTTT. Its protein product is CASSQVSGNTIYF.

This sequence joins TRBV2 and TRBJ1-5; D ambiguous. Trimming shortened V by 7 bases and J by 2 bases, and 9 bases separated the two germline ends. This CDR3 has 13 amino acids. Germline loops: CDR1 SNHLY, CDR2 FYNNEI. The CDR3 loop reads CASKLVGNQPQHF. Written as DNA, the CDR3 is TGTGCCAGCAAACTGGTGGGCAATCAGCCCCAGCATTTT.